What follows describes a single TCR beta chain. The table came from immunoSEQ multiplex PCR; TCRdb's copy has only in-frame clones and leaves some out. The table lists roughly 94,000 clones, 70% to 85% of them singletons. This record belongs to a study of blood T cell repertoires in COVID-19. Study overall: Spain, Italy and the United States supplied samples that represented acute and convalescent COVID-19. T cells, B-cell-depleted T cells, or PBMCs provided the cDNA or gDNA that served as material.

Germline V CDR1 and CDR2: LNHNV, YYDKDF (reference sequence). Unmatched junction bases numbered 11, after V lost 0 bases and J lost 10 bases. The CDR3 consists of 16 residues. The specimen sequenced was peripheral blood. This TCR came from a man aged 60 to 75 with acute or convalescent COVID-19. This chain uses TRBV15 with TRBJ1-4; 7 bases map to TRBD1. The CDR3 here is CATSREVGQVIGKLFF. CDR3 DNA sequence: TGTGCCACCAGCAGAGAAGTCGGACAGGTAATCGGAAAACTGTTTTTT.